What follows is one TCR beta chain and its context. Its antigen specificity is not known. This may come from a read error, since a much larger clone is one base off. A read error is likely, as this CDR3 ends without the conserved phenylalanine or tryptophan. This sample is part of a study of tumor-infiltrating lymphocytes in primary liver carcinoma (dated by TCRdb to about 2017). Study-level background: Of the five patients, three men and two women aged 30 to 69 years, four had hepatocellular carcinoma and one had combined HCC and intrahepatic cholangiocarcinoma. For each liver tumor, the study sampled five regions along with adjacent normal tissue and blood, and applied TCRbeta repertoire sequencing, expression microarrays and whole-exome sequencing. Repertoires from technical replicates were highly reproducible, with mean shared-clone rates around 0.89 and correlation coefficients above 0.95. Roughly 3.5 to 8 million productive TCRbeta reads were obtained per sample, and no significant difference in read depth was found between tissue types. A total of around 35 specimens from 5 patients, comprising approximately 25 tumor regions, 5 adjacent noncancerous liver tissues and 5 peripheral blood samples, were covered by TCRbeta repertoire sequencing. The five patients had tumors staged T1-T3 N0M0, with maximum diameters ranging from 4.2 to 10 cm.

Broader findings and caveats from the paper: Since the samples were bulk and unsorted, there was no way to compare CD4+ and CD8+ T cell repertoires. Repertoire overlap was higher between tumor regions (mean around 35%) than tumor-adjacent (approximately 17%) or tumor-blood (approximately 14%) pairs, consistent with antigen-driven expansion. The top 250 clones accounted for a significantly greater share of the repertoire in tumors than in blood (p = 0.039). Because only the TCR beta chain was sequenced and unpaired alpha chains were not captured, true repertoire diversity is likely underestimated. With just 4 to 6 patients in the study, the authors point out that the findings should be validated in a larger study.

Without any cell sorting, total RNA and DNA were extracted together from around 20-30 mg of bulk tissue using the AllPrep DNA/RNA mini kit. A handful of patients with histopathologically diagnosed primary liver carcinoma underwent surgical resection in China between late 2015 and early 2016. Patients had chronic HBV infection and were treatment-naive at sampling. Fresh tumor and adjacent tissue pieces were bisected, with one half stored in RNAlater at -80 degrees C and the other half sent for histology. From the germline V gene (reference sequence), CDR1 is SGHKS and CDR2 is YYEKEE. Termini included, the CDR3 measures 14 amino acids. Only the CDR3 DNA is retained, 42 bases long and in frame from the first base. A distance of 9 bases separates the germline ends of V and J, which lose 3 bases and 2 bases respectively. Using a constant-region primer and ProtoScript II reverse transcriptase, TCRbeta-specific cDNA was reverse-transcribed from 400 to 550 ng total RNA. Construction of the TCRbeta libraries relied on three nested rounds of multiplex PCR, following a slightly modified ARM-PCR procedure. Multiplex TRBV1-TRBV30 forward primers and a Cbeta reverse primer were used in the first two PCR rounds, each of which was run for approximately 9 cycles. Sample barcodes and Illumina adapters were attached in a final 25-cycle PCR using Deep VentR polymerase. Before sequencing, amplicons of 200-500 bp were purified from gel using a QIAquick gel extraction kit. An Illumina HiSeq 2500 was used to sequence the TCRbeta amplicons with 250-bp paired-end reads. Processing in the source paper ran as follows. To recover full CDR3 sequences, reads were quality-trimmed using Trimmomatic v0.33 and paired reads were then merged using FLASH v1.2.11. V, D and J germline segments were assigned to the rearranged TCRbeta sequences using MiGEC v1.2.1b. Clonotype statistics and Shannon-Wiener diversity indices were computed with VDJtools v1.0.0. To reduce sampling bias, subsequent analyses other than the diversity analysis used only the 250 most abundant clonotypes in each sample. Starting from the raw public reads, TCRdb applied fastp trimming at Q25, assembled clones with MiXCR and retained in-frame beta chains. Each CDR3 protein appears once, grouped with its most common genes and DNA. None of the V and J calls come from the authors' own analysis; TCRdb made them. Within this sample are about 92,000 distinct CDR3 sequences, with about 70% of them counted one time only. 27% of the sample is held by the ten biggest clonotypes.

The receptor was derived from a man aged 35 to 55 with primary liver carcinoma and hepatitis B virus infection. The chain uses TRBV5-5 and TRBJ2-4; the D segment could be TRBD2, given 6 matching bases. What was sequenced was tumor-adjacent normal liver tissue. In nucleotide form, the sequence is TGTGCCAGCAGCTCCGGGACTCCCAAAAACATTCAGTACCTC. Translated, this gives CASSSGTPKNIQYL.